A single sample gave rise to the 11 T cell receptor beta chains below, sequenced in a study of breast tumors, draining lymph nodes, adjacent tissues. Axillary draining lymph nodes of breast cancer patients supplied the node samples. One entry per CDR3 protein, called by TCRdb with MiXCR from the multiplex PCR reads. The sample consists of some 150,000 distinct CDR3 sequences, 20% to 25% of them appearing once. The specimen was axillary lymph node tissue. The receptors derive from a female donor with breast cancer. Some clones in this sample may be carry-over from other donors' samples.

This clonotype was seen ten or more times. The chain carries TRBV7-2 and TRBJ2-1; tentatively, D is TRBD1 or TRBD2 (9 bases each). This CDR3 spans 18 amino acids. Trimming removed 5 bases at V and 2 bases at J, with 22 bases between. Germline-derived CDR1 and CDR2 are SGHTA and FQGNSA. In nucleotides, the CDR3 is TGTGCCAGCAGCCCGGACAGGGGCTTAGCGGGAGCCTACAATGAGCAGTTCTTC. This encodes CASSPDRGLAGAYNEQFF.

The gene calls are TRBV28 and TRBJ2-7; D not certain. CDR1 MDHEN and CDR2 SYDVKM come from the germline V gene. The CDR3 totals 16 residues. Trimming shortened V by 5 bases and J by 3 bases, and 20 bases separated the two germline ends. The CDR3 loop reads CASSLPGLRRSYEQYF. The CDR3 DNA sequence: TGTGCCAGCAGTCTCCCGGGTCTGCGAAGAAGCTACGAGCAGTACTTC.

This clonotype has at least ten counts. J is TRBJ2-1 and V is TRBV11-2, with TRBD1 identical over 7 bases. The CDR3 covers 13 residues. V lost 6 bases, J lost 8 bases, and 7 bases stayed unmatched. Germline CDR1 and CDR2: SGHAT and FQNNGV. The CDR3: CASRPRTGYEQFF. The DNA of the CDR3 is TGTGCCAGCAGACCCCGGACAGGCTATGAGCAGTTCTTC. The variable domain in full, with the rest retrieved from reference TRBV11-2 and TRBJ2-1, is EAGVAQSPRYKIIEKRQSVAFWCNPISGHATLYWYQQILGQGPKLLIQFQNNGVVDDSQLPKDRFSAERLKGVDSTLKIQPAKLEDSAVYLCASRPRTGYEQFFGPGTRLTVL.

This clonotype came up many times. The chain recombines TRBV5-1 with TRBJ2-3; D possibly uses TRBD1 or TRBD2 (5 bases each). The CDR3 length is 15 residues. V lost 0 bases, J lost 4 bases, and 12 bases lay in between. The germline CDR1 and CDR2 sequences are SGHRS and YFSETQ. Here the CDR3 reads CASSLAGVGADTQYF. CDR3 sequence (DNA): TGCGCCAGCAGCTTGGCCGGGGTGGGGGCAGATACGCAGTATTTT.

In its sample, this clonotype was seen many times. This chain connects TRBV19 to TRBJ2-1, with D possibly TRBD2 on 6 matching bases. From germline, CDR1 is LNHDA and CDR2 SQIVND (reference sequence). The CDR3 covers 16 residues. With 3 bases removed from V and 5 bases from J, the gap between germline ends came to 17 bases. CDR3 in DNA: TGTGCCAGTAGTATCCTCCCATCTAGCGCCCACAATGAGCAGTTCTTC. As protein: CASSILPSSAHNEQFF.

Details on this clonotype: Since a much larger clone is just one base distant, this may be a read error. The chain joins TRBV30 to TRBJ2-1; D unclear. The CDR3 runs 12 residues. CDR1 and CDR2 (germline): GTSNPN, SVGIG (reference sequence). DNA of the CDR3: TGTGCCTTACTTCCCGGGTACAATGAGCAGTCCTTC. It codes for CALLPGYNEQSF.

This clonotype was seen ten or more times. This rearrangement joins TRBV29-1 to TRBJ2-3; 10 bases match TRBD2. Germline V gives CDR1 SQVTM, CDR2 ANQGSEA. V was pared by 2 bases and J by 6 bases, with 5 bases of the junction left unmatched. This CDR3 is 14 amino acids long. The CDR3 nucleotides are TGCAGCGTTGAACTAGCGGGAGTATTGGATACGCAGTATTTT. Its translation: CSVELAGVLDTQYF.

CDR3 coding DNA: TGCAGTGCGAGGGACCTCCATAGGGAGACCCAGTACTTC. This codes for CSARDLHRETQYF. This sequence joins TRBV20-1 and TRBJ2-5; perhaps D is TRBD1 or TRBD2 (5 bases each). CDR1 DFQATT and CDR2 SNEGSKA come from the germline V gene (reference sequence). V gave up 6 bases and J gave up 5 bases, with 16 bases separating them. The CDR3 is made up of 13 amino acids.

At least ten counts were recorded for this clonotype. The chain is built from TRBV4-2 and TRBJ2-7, with 7 bases fitting TRBD2. There are 16 residues in the CDR3. Germline CDR1 is LGHNA and CDR2 is YNFKEQ. V gave up 1 base and J gave up 6 bases; unmatched junction bases: 12. The CDR3 loop reads CASSQGGGIVASEQYF. CDR3 DNA: TGTGCCAGCAGCCAAGGGGGGGGAATAGTAGCGAGCGAGCAGTACTTC.

Comments on this clonotype: This may come from a read error, since a much larger clone is one base off. The rearrangement links TRBV12-5 to TRBJ1-2; D ambiguous. The germline V gene encodes CDR1 LGHNT and CDR2 FRNRAP. The length of the CDR3 is 11 residues. The chain's CDR3 is CASGLGYGYAF. DNA of the CDR3: TGTGCTAGTGGTTTGGGTTATGGCTACGCCTTC.

Regarding this clonotype: The conserved phenylalanine or tryptophan is not found at the CDR3 terminus, so this likely reflects a read error. This chain connects TRBV6-2 or TRBV6-3 to TRBJ2-1, with D possibly TRBD2 on 6 matching bases. Trimming removed 5 bases from V and 1 base from J, with 12 bases in between. The CDR3 covers 15 residues. Germline-derived CDR1 and CDR2 are MNHEY and SVGEGT. The DNA of the CDR3 is TGTGCCAGCAGTAGGGCGGGGTCGTCCTACAATGAGCAGTTCTCC. It specifies CASSRAGSSYNEQFS.